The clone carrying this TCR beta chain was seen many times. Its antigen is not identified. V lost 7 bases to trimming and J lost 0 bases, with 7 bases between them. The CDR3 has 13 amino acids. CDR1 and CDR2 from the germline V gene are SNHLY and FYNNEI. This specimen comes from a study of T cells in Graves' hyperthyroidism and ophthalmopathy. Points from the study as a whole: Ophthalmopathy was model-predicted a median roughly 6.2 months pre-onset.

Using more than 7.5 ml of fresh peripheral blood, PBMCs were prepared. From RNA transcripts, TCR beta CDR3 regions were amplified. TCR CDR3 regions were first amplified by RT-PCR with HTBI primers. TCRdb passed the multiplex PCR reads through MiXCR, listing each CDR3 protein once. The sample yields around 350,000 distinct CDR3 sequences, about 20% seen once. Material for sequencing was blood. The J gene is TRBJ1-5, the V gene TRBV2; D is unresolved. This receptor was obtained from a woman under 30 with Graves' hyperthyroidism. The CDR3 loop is CASKSISNQPQHF. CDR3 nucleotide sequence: TGTGCCAGCAAAAGTATTAGCAATCAGCCCCAGCATTTT. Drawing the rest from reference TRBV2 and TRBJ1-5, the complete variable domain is EPEVTQTPSHQVTQMGQEVILRCVPISNHLYFYWYRQILGQKVEFLVSFYNNEISEKSEIFDDQFSVERPDGSNFTLKIRSTKLEDSAMYFCASKSISNQPQHFGDGTRLSIL.